The clone carrying this T cell receptor (beta chain) was observed a few times. As yet, its antigen is unknown. This CDR3 spans 17 amino acids. J was trimmed by 4 bases and V by 6 bases; bases with no gene match: 16. The germline V gene encodes CDR1 SGHDT and CDR2 YYEEEE. Using a J-beta primer mix together with a sample-barcoded 5' primer, a second PCR was run for roughly 7 to 11 cycles. TCRdb reprocessed the 5' RACE reads with MiXCR, giving one entry per CDR3 protein. The table has more than 900,000 distinct CDR3 sequences, 25% seen once. This sample was included in a study of blood T cells in healthy people across ages. Overall study results and limits: Whereas aged donors had fewer naive CD4+ cells, long-lived donors had more of them and higher diversity.

This sample was shared with a second study, whose subject was T cells of mothers and their children. That paper adds: Per mother, over 9 million TCR beta CDR3 reads were obtained; per child, approximately 3.3 million. Similar effects of thymic selection on TCR recombination output were recorded in related and unrelated pairs. Researchers found no T cell clones that were persistent and microchimeric.

The TCR sequence derives from a girl between 2 and 10 years old in good health. The sample consisted of blood. This chain joins TRBV5-6 and TRBJ1-1; TRBD1 aligns across 9 bases. The CDR3 here is CASNQIRTGGFFTEAFF. As DNA, the CDR3 is TGTGCCAGCAACCAGATACGCACAGGGGGCTTTTTCACTGAAGCTTTCTTT.